The clone carrying this T cell receptor (beta chain) came up once. Its antigen remains unknown. The data are from a study of cytomegalovirus exposure and HLA in healthy donors. Notes on the study in general: In a later analysis, around 18,000 TCR beta sequences were associated with HLA alleles at 0.05 false discovery rate.

Among the donors, all were healthy bone marrow donors. The PCR was carried out with 60 Vbeta primers and 13 Jbeta primers. The protocol was immunoSEQ multiplex PCR, while the TCRdb copy is restricted to in-frame clones and leaves out a portion. The data show over 100,000 clones, around 83% seen once. CDR3 length: 16 residues. The ends lost 5 bases at V and 4 bases at J; junction bases unmatched: 11. CDR1 and CDR2 (germline): MNHNY, SVGAGI (reference sequence). The rearrangement joins TRBV6-6 to TRBJ2-1; 7 nucleotides align to TRBD1. The TCR comes from a woman between 18 and 30 years old in good health and CMV-seropositive. Input material: PBMCs. The CDR3 nucleotides are TGTGCCAGCAGTCCCGAGACAGGGATGAGGTACAATGAGCAGTTCTTC. It is translated as CASSPETGMRYNEQFF.